The present T cell receptor (beta chain) was sequenced within a study of blood T cell repertoires in COVID-19. Study in general: Collection of acute and convalescent COVID-19 samples took place in the United States, Italy and Spain. Nucleic acid was either cDNA or gDNA, and it came from T cells, B-cell-depleted T cells, or PBMCs.

Germline V gene lookup returns CDR1 SGHAT and CDR2 FQNNGV. This CDR3 has 16 amino acids. The ends lost 3 bases at V and 7 bases at J; junction bases unmatched: 12. Methods used by the authors: Amplified reference gene primers provided the basis for estimating nucleated cell counts. Data came from immunoSEQ multiplex PCR; TCRdb stores just in-frame clones and leaves some out. From that table come the V and J calls and clone size; the DNA was used to work out D and trimming. Here the sample spans approximately 340,000 clones, 83% being singletons. This rearrangement joins TRBV11-2 to TRBJ2-1; 7 bases fit TRBD2. What was sequenced was peripheral blood. The receptor's source is a man aged 25-45 years with active or convalescent COVID-19. The CDR3 DNA reads as TGTGCCAGCAGCTTTCCAACACCGGGACTACTTAATGAGCAGTTCTTC. This encodes CASSFPTPGLLNEQFF.